This entry lists 26 T cell receptor beta chains sequenced from one sample in a study of shared clonotypes between healthy human individuals. Here immunoSEQ multiplex PCR was the method, and the copy in TCRdb shows in-frame clones only, minus some. The sample shows more than 2 million clones, about 95% of them seen only once. Naive CD8 cells comprised CD45RO-negative, CCR7-positively selected cells, excluding terminally differentiated effector memory CD45RA+ cells. Sample: naive CD8+ T cells sorted from blood. Receptors were obtained from a young man in good health.

The chain employs TRBV10-1 and TRBJ2-1, with 9 bases identical to TRBD2. Germline trimming cut 6 bases from V and 4 bases from J; bases unmatched to any gene: 10. The germline CDR1 and CDR2 sequences are WNHNN and SYGVQD (reference sequence). This CDR3 region has 16 residues. In nucleotides, the CDR3 is TGCGCCAGCAGCGACTCGGGCCTAGCGGGGTACAATGAGCAGTTCTTC. Its translation: CASSDSGLAGYNEQFF.

This clone has a single count. The J gene is TRBJ1-6, the V gene TRBV7-2; D is perhaps TRBD1 (5 bases). The CDR3 sequence is 17 residues long. Per germline, CDR1 SGHTA and CDR2 FQGNSA. With 4 bases removed from V and 3 bases from J, the gap between germline ends came to 16 bases. CDR3 sequence: CASSSSPRGFYNSPLHF. In DNA, the CDR3 is TGTGCCAGCAGCTCCTCGCCCCGGGGGTTCTATAATTCACCCCTCCACTTT.

The V call is TRBV6-5, the J call TRBJ1-2; D is unclear. Germline CDR1 and CDR2: MNHEY and SVGAGI. V lost 2 bases and J lost 3, with 10 bases in between. The CDR3 is 14 residues long. The CDR3 bases are TGTGCCAGCAGTTACAATCCGTTTTACTATGGCTACACCTTC. This sequence encodes CASSYNPFYYGYTF.

This clone was picked up one time. The chain combines TRBV4-3 with TRBJ1-3; 9 bases map to TRBD1. The CDR3 spans 17 residues. Germline assignment: CDR1 LGHNA and CDR2 YSLEER. With 0 bases clipped from V and 3 bases from J, the junction kept 6 bases outside the gene matches. Here the CDR3 reads CASSQDPRTGVGNTIYF. The CDR3, as DNA: TGCGCCAGCAGCCAAGATCCTCGGACAGGGGTTGGAAACACCATATATTTT.

The chain links TRBV19 to TRBJ2-2, with TRBD1 as a possible D gene (5 bases). Germline V gene data show CDR1 as LNHDA and CDR2 as SQIVND (reference sequence). CDR3 size: 15 residues. V was cut by 8 bases and J by 0 bases, with 13 bases left in between. The CDR3 region is CASFSRTTNTGELFF. CDR3 DNA: TGTGCCAGTTTTTCACGGACAACGAACACCGGGGAGCTGTTTTTT.

The chain uses TRBV11-2 and TRBJ2-7, with D unclear. This CDR3 region has 14 residues. The germline V gene encodes CDR1 SGHAT and CDR2 FQNNGV. Trimming stripped 5 bases from V and 5 bases from J, with 16 bases between. Written as DNA, the CDR3 is TGTGCCAGCAGCCTATTAGTCTCAGGAGACGAGCAGTACTTC. Translated: CASSLLVSGDEQYF.

V gene TRBV27 combines with J gene TRBJ2-1; 13 bases map to TRBD2. Germline V gene data show CDR1 as MNHEY and CDR2 as SMNVEV (reference sequence). The V segment lost 6 bases and the J segment 5 bases; nucleotides outside the gene matches: 1. This CDR3 is 14 amino acids long. In DNA form, the CDR3 reads TGTGCCAGCAGGGGACTAGCGGGGAACAATGAGCAGTTCTTC. Encoded protein: CASRGLAGNNEQFF.

The CDR3 DNA is TGTGCCAGCAGCTTCGGACTGAATTACGAGCAGTACTTC. Its translation: CASSFGLNYEQYF. The V gene is TRBV11-2, the J gene TRBJ2-7; D perhaps matches TRBD2 (5 bases). This CDR3 spans 13 amino acids. The germline V and J ends were trimmed by 3 bases and 4 bases, with 10 bases remaining between them. CDR1 SGHAT and CDR2 FQNNGV come from the germline V gene.

As for this clone: The junction departs from germline at one end; a sequencing error may be responsible. The chain couples TRBV28 to TRBJ2-7; TRBD1 matches 7 bases. The CDR3 has 12 amino acids. Germline values: CDR1 MDHEN, CDR2 SYDVKM. Here the CDR3 DNA reads TGTGCCAGCACGGCGGACAGGCTGCTAGCAGACTTC. Its translation is CASTADRLLADF.

In this sample, this clone turned up once. V gene TRBV7-9 combines with J gene TRBJ1-4; 7 nucleotides line up with TRBD1. CDR1 SEHNR and CDR2 FQNEAQ come from the germline V gene (reference sequence). Germline trimming cut 3 bases from V and 8 bases from J; bases unmatched to any gene: 9. CDR3 length equals 15 residues. Written as DNA, the CDR3 is TGTGCCAGCAGCTTCCCAGGGGGGGGCGACGAAAAACTGTTTTTT. Protein sequence: CASSFPGGGDEKLFF.

This chain links TRBV28 with TRBJ2-1; D might be TRBD1 (6 bases). The CDR3 sequence is 14 residues long. Trimming stripped 11 bases from V and 2 bases from J, with 16 bases between. CDR1 is MDHEN, CDR2 SYDVKM, per germline. The CDR3 DNA reads TGTGCCGCACACAGGGAATACGCCTACAATGAGCAGTTCTTC. Its translation: CAAHREYAYNEQFF.

This chain's CDR3 is CASSQAEGDYGYTF. CDR3 in DNA: TGCGCCAGCAGCCAGGCAGAGGGGGACTATGGCTACACCTTC. This chain links TRBV4-1 with TRBJ1-2, with D possibly matching TRBD1 (6 bases). Germline V gene data show CDR1 as MGHRA and CDR2 as YSYEKL. The CDR3 runs 14 residues. V dropped 3 bases and J dropped 3 bases, with 11 bases sitting between them.

The chain uses TRBV4-1 and TRBJ2-1; TRBD2 matches at 13 bases. The CDR3 consists of 17 residues. CDR1 is MGHRA, CDR2 YSYEKL, per germline. Unmatched junction bases numbered 3, after V lost 4 bases and J lost 0 bases. The CDR3: CASSPWTSGGSYNEQFF. The CDR3 DNA reads TGCGCCAGCAGCCCCTGGACTAGCGGGGGCTCCTACAATGAGCAGTTCTTC.

The CDR3 protein is CASSQFFSSYNEQFF. The CDR3 nucleotides read TGCGCCAGCAGCCAGTTCTTCAGCTCCTACAATGAGCAGTTCTTC. The V call is TRBV4-1, the J call TRBJ2-1; D unresolved. CDR3 size: 15 residues. The V end was cut by 3 bases, the J end by 0 bases, with 9 bases between. The germline V gene encodes CDR1 MGHRA and CDR2 YSYEKL.

This clone has only one observation. The chain couples TRBV7-2 to TRBJ2-2; TRBD2 might be the D (6 bases). Trimming shortened V by 1 base and J by 2 bases, and 11 bases separated the two germline ends. Germline values: CDR1 SGHTA, CDR2 FQGNSA. There are 16 residues in the CDR3. CDR3 in DNA: TGTGCCAGCAGCTTAGTTCCGGGAGTAAACACCGGGGAGCTGTTTTTT. Its translation: CASSLVPGVNTGELFF.

A word on this clone: Distinct nucleotide sequences in the sample also encode this CDR3. The chain is built from TRBV27 and TRBJ2-3; D might be TRBD1 (6 bases). The CDR3 covers 16 residues. CDR1 is MNHEY and CDR2 is SMNVEV in the germline V gene (reference sequence). Trimming removed 1 base at V and 0 bases at J, with 11 bases between. The CDR3 nucleotides read TGTGCCAGCAGTTTATTAGGCAGGGGAAGCACAGATACGCAGTATTTT. It yields the protein CASSLLGRGSTDTQYF.

CDR3 protein: CASSGQGARDEAFF. CDR3 sequence (DNA): TGTGCCAGCAGTGGACAGGGGGCGAGAGATGAAGCTTTCTTT. V and J are TRBV9 and TRBJ1-1; TRBD1 matches at 11 bases. The J segment lost 7 bases and the V segment lost 5 bases, leaving 7 bases of the junction unmatched. This CDR3 spans 14 amino acids. CDR1 is SGDLS and CDR2 is YYNGEE in the germline V gene.

This clone showed up just once. The chain couples TRBV11-2 to TRBJ2-1; D is unclear. This CDR3 spans 13 amino acids. The V end lost 0 bases, the J end lost 8 bases, and 8 bases lay between the germline ends. The germline CDR1 and CDR2 sequences are SGHAT and FQNNGV. CDR3 coding DNA: TGTGCCAGCAGCTTAGACAGTATAGATGAGCAGTTCTTC. This sequence encodes CASSLDSIDEQFF. Full variable domain (missing parts from reference TRBV11-2 and TRBJ2-1): EAGVAQSPRYKIIEKRQSVAFWCNPISGHATLYWYQQILGQGPKLLIQFQNNGVVDDSQLPKDRFSAERLKGVDSTLKIQPAKLEDSAVYLCASSLDSIDEQFFGPGTRLTVL.

This chain uses TRBV7-9 with TRBJ1-4; D is unclear. Germline V gives CDR1 SEHNR, CDR2 FQNEAQ (reference sequence). The V end was cut by 0 bases, the J end by 0 bases, with 11 bases between. This CDR3 has 17 amino acids. The DNA of the CDR3 is TGTGCCAGCAGCTTAGCGCTCGGGGTAGCAACTAATGAAAAACTGTTTTTT. The encoded protein is CASSLALGVATNEKLFF.

The chain couples TRBV6-5 to TRBJ2-2, with TRBD1 as a possible D gene (6 bases). In germline, CDR1 is MNHEY, CDR2 SVGAGI. V shed 2 bases and J shed 7 bases, with 8 bases lying between them. This CDR3 spans 13 amino acids. The DNA of the CDR3 is TGTGCCAGCAGTTACCCGGACAGCGGGGAGCTGTTTTTT. It encodes CASSYPDSGELFF.

The chain's CDR3 is CASSALYQDGDSEAFF. In nucleotides, the CDR3 is TGTGCCAGCAGCGCACTATATCAAGACGGAGACTCTGAAGCTTTCTTT. This chain uses TRBV9 with TRBJ1-1; no definite D call. The V end was cut by 3 bases, the J end by 6 bases, with 21 bases between. Per the germline V gene, CDR1 is SGDLS and CDR2 is YYNGEE. The CDR3 consists of 16 residues.

The chain couples TRBV5-6 to TRBJ1-4, with 7 bases aligning to TRBD1. This CDR3 has 14 residues. Germline V CDR1 and CDR2: SGHDT, YYEEEE. The V and J ends lost 1 base and 8 bases, in that order; junction bases with no gene match: 5. This chain's CDR3 is CASSLTGVEEKLFF. CDR3 coding DNA: TGTGCCAGCAGCTTGACAGGGGTTGAGGAAAAACTGTTTTTT. Variable domain in full (rest from reference TRBV5-6 and TRBJ1-4): DAGVTQSPTHLIKTRGQQVTLRCSPKSGHDTVSWYQQALGQGPQFIFQYYEEEERQRGNFPDRFSGHQFPNYSSELNVNALLLGDSALYLCASSLTGVEEKLFFGSGTQLSVL.

The gene calls are TRBV18 and TRBJ2-1; TRBD1 agrees at 8 bases. The junction had 11 bases not matched to a gene; V was cut back by 6 bases and J by 4 bases. The CDR3 extends over 16 amino acids. Per germline, CDR1 KGHSH and CDR2 LQKENI. CDR3 sequence (DNA): TGTGCCAGCTCCGCGGGACAGGACTTCTTGTACAATGAGCAGTTCTTC. Translation: CASSAGQDFLYNEQFF.

The chain joins TRBV27 to TRBJ1-1; 11 bases line up with TRBD1. With V trimmed by 6 bases and J by 3 bases, 6 bases remained unmatched. The CDR3 length is 15 residues. Germline CDR1 is MNHEY and CDR2 is SMNVEV (reference sequence). The CDR3 region is CASRDRGLTDTEAFF. The DNA of the CDR3 is TGTGCCAGCAGGGACAGGGGGCTCACCGACACTGAAGCTTTCTTT.

The rearrangement uses TRBV29-1 and TRBJ2-2; D tentatively reads TRBD1 or TRBD2 (5 bases each). The germline CDR1 and CDR2 sequences are SQVTM and ANQGSEA. The CDR3 covers 14 residues. Trimming took off 4 bases at V and 0 bases at J, with 9 bases between the two ends. The CDR3 sequence: CSVVGGSNTGELFF. In nucleotides, the CDR3 is TGCAGCGTTGTTGGGGGTTCGAACACCGGGGAGCTGTTTTTT.

The chain links TRBV5-3 to TRBJ1-2; no reliable D call. TRBV5-3 is given ORF status, its function remaining uncertain. CDR3 size: 12 residues. Between the trimmed V and J ends, which lost 7 bases and 4 bases, there was a span of 11 bases. The CDR3 nucleotides are TGTGCCAGATTACCCTTTTCCTATGGCTACACCTTC. This translates into CARLPFSYGYTF.